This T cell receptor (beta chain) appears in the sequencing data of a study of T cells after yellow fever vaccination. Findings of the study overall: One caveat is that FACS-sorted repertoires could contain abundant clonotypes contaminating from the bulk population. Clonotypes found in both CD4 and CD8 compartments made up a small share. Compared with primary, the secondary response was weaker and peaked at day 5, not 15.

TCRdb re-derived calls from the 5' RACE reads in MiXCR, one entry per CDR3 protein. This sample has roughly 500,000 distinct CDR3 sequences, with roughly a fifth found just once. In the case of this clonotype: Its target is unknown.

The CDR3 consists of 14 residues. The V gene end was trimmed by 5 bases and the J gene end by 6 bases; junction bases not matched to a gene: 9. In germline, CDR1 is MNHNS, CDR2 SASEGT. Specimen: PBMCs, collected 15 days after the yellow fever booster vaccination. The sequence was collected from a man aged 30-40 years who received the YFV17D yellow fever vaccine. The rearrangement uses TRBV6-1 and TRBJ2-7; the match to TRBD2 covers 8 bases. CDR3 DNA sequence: TGTGCCAGCAGTCTCGGGACTAGGGGCAGCGAGCAGTACTTC. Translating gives CASSLGTRGSEQYF.